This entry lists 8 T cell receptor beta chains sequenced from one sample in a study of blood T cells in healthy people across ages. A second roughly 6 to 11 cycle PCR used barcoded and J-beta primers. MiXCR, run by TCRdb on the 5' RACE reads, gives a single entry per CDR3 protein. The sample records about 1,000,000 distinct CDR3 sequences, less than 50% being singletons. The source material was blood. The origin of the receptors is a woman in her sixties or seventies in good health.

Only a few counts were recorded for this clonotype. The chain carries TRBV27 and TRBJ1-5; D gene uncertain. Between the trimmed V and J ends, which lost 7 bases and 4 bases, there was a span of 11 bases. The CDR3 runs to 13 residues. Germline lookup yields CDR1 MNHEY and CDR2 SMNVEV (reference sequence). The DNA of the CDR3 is TGTGCCAGCACGAACAGCCCGAATCAGCCCCAGCATTTT. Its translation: CASTNSPNQPQHF.

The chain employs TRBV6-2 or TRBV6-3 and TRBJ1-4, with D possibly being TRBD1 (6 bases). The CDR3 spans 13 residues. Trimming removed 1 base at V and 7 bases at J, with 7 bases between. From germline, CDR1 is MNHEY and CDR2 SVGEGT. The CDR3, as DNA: TGTGCCAGCAGTTACTTGGACAGTGAAAAACTGTTTTTT. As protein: CASSYLDSEKLFF.

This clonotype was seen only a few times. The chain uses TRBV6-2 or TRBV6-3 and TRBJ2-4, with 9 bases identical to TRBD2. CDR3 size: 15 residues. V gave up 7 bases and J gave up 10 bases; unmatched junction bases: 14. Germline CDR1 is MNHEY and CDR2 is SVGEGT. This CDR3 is CASTLPGLAPHIQYF. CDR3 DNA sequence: TGTGCCAGCACTTTACCGGGACTAGCTCCGCATATTCAGTACTTC.

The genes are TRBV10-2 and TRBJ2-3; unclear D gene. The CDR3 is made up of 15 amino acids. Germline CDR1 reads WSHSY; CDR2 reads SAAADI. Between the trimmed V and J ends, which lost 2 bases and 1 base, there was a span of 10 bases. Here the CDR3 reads CASSEIRVGTDTQYF. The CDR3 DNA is TGCGCCAGCAGTGAGATAAGGGTAGGCACAGATACGCAGTATTTT.

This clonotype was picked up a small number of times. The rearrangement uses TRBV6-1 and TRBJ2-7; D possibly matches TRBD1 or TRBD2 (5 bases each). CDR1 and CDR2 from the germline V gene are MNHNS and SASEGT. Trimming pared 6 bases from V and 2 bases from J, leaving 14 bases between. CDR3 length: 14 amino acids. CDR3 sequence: CASRDPGAAYEQYF. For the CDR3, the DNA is TGTGCCAGCAGGGACCCCGGGGCGGCCTACGAGCAGTACTTC.

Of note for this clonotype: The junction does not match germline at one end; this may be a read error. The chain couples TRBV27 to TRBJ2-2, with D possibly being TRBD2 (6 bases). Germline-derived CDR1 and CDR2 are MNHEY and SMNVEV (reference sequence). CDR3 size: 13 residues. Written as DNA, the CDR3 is TGTGCCAGCAGAAACCAGAGGACGGGGGAGCAGTTTTTT. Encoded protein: CASRNQRTGEQFF.

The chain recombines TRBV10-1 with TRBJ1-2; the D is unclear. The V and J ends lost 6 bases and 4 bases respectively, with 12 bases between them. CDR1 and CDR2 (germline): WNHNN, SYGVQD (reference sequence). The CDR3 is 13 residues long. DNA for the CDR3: TGCGCCAGCAGACCGGACCTTACCTATGGCTACACCTTC. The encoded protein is CASRPDLTYGYTF.

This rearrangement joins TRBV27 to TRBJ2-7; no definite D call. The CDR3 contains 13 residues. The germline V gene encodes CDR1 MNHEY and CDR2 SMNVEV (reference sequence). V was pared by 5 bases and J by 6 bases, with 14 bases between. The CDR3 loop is CASSQSLVGEQYF. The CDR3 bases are TGTGCCAGCAGTCAATCCCTCGTGGGCGAGCAGTACTTC.